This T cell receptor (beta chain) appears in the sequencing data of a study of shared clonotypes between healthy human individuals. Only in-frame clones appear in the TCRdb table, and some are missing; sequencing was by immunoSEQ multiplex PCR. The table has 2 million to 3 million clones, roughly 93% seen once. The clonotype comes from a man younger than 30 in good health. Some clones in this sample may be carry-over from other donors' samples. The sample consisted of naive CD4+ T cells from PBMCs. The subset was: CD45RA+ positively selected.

The CDR3 here is CASSSPRTRYEQYF. The CDR3 DNA is TGTGCCAGCAGTTCCCCCCGGACGCGGTACGAGCAGTACTTC. The gene calls are TRBV6-5 and TRBJ2-7, with no clear D. Trimming stripped 4 bases from V and 4 bases from J, with 14 bases between. The CDR3 extends over 14 amino acids. Germline CDR1 is MNHEY and CDR2 is SVGAGI.